This TCR beta chain came from a study of vaccination and CD4 T cells after COVID-19. Concerning this clonotype itself: As yet, its antigen is unknown.

The treatment here: roughly 11-day PBMC culture with coronavirus spike peptide pools or control peptides (ViraFEST assay). Patients returned positive PCR results between March and December 2020, earlier than US Alpha, Beta and Delta variants. The CDR3 extends over 16 amino acids. The V gene's germline CDR1 is SGHVS and CDR2 FNYEAQ. V lost 1 base, J lost 4 bases, and 5 bases stayed unmatched. The study sequenced cultured CD4+ T cell DNA using the Oncomine TCR Beta short-read assay. TCRdb reanalysed the PCR reads using MiXCR and keeps one entry per CDR3 protein. This sample has about 9,700 distinct CDR3 sequences, with around 67% found just once. Overall study results and limits: Convalescent patient numbers were relatively low, with no early post-infection timepoints.

Sequencing was done on a sample of CD4+ T cells from blood, cultured in vitro. This TCR was sampled from a human donor who had recovered from COVID-19. The chain carries TRBV7-6 and TRBJ2-2; 8 nucleotides align to TRBD1. This chain's CDR3 is CASSLGARGRTGELFF. The CDR3 bases are TGTGCCAGCAGCTTAGGAGCCAGGGGGCGCACCGGGGAGCTGTTTTTT.